This TCR beta chain was retrieved from a study of blood T cell repertoires in COVID-19 (dated by TCRdb to 2020 to 2021). Describing the broader study: The collaborator samples originated in the United States, Italy and Spain and spanned the acute and convalescent phases of COVID-19. The material from the prospective study consisted of cDNA or gDNA derived from T cells, B-cell-depleted T cells, or PBMCs. Subjects who had been exposed to COVID-19, were actively infected with it, or had recovered from it provided the deeply sampled blood TCRbeta repertoires that made up the dataset. The repertoires were made available in a free public database intended to serve as a resource for research on the immune response to SARS-CoV-2. Samples came from the ongoing ImmuneRACE study (first 160 participants) plus 1,254 subjects from 6 global collaborators. Sample metadata almost always included a de-identified subject ID, COVID-19 status, age in years and sex. HLA class I and class II types, where available, came from metadata supplied by the sample provider rather than from assay-based typing.

Overall results and qualifications from the work: The amount of clinical and demographic metadata varied by source and participant and was provided uncurated.

Enrolling through a virtual design, the prospective study's participants ranged in age from roughly 18 to 89 years and lived across about two dozen United States geographic areas. In the prospective study, cohorts were assigned on the basis of participant-reported clinical history obtained from a screening survey and a study questionnaire. Exposed participants had been in contact, within 2 weeks of entering the study, with a person who had a PCR-confirmed or clinician-diagnosed case of COVID-19. In the prospective study, mobile phlebotomists collected whole blood, serum and a nasopharyngeal or oropharyngeal swab from each participant. Prospective study participants could optionally give additional blood draws and questionnaires over a roughly two-month period. Blood samples from the prospective study were shipped frozen or at room temperature prior to DNA extraction. CDR1 is given as SGHTA and CDR2 as FQGNSA, both from the germline V gene. Measured from the cysteine to the phenylalanine, the CDR3 is 15 residues long. The only DNA kept is the CDR3, 45 bases in frame from the first base. V lost 4 bases and J lost 0 bases; the stretch between them is 10 bases long.

Remarks on this clone: Its antigen specificity is not known. The input lacks base qualities; no much larger clone sits a single base away.

The immunoSEQ Assay, a bias-controlled multiplex PCR, was used to amplify TCRbeta CDR3 regions from genomic DNA. Per the source publication's procedure: The number of nucleated cells in each sample was estimated from the amplification of reference gene primers within the assay. To quantify the absolute abundance of each unique TCRbeta CDR3 rearrangement, sequence reads were collapsed and filtered. For each sample, productive Simpson clonality was calculated by taking the square root of Simpson's diversity index across productive rearrangements. Entries here come from immuneACCESS through TCRdb and include only in-frame sequences with V and J called. Some clones fail to appear in such tables; in the studies checked, an unresolved V gene covers under half of the shortfall, and the cause of the remainder is unknown. V and J calls and clone size are copied from that table; D and trimming were computed from the DNA. Present in this sample are under 300,000 clones, approximately 85% of which were seen just once. Of the sample, about 6.9% falls within the top ten clones.

This receptor was obtained from a woman in her forties or fifties who had been exposed to COVID-19. The sequence links TRBV7-2 to TRBJ1-3; the D gene identity is not certain. Sequencing used PBMCs or T cells enriched from blood (not recorded which). CDR3 protein: CASSYEGSSGNTIYF. The sequenced DNA is TGTGCCAGCAGCTATGAAGGGAGCTCTGGAAACACCATATATTTT. Outside the CDR3, residues come from the reference TRBV7-2 and TRBJ1-3 proteins, so the full variable domain is: GAGVSQSPSNKVTEKGKDVELRCDPISGHTALYWYRQSLGQGLEFLIYFQGNSAPDKSGLPSDRFSAERTGGSVSTLTIQRTQQEDSAVYLCASSYEGSSGNTIYFGEGSWLTVV.